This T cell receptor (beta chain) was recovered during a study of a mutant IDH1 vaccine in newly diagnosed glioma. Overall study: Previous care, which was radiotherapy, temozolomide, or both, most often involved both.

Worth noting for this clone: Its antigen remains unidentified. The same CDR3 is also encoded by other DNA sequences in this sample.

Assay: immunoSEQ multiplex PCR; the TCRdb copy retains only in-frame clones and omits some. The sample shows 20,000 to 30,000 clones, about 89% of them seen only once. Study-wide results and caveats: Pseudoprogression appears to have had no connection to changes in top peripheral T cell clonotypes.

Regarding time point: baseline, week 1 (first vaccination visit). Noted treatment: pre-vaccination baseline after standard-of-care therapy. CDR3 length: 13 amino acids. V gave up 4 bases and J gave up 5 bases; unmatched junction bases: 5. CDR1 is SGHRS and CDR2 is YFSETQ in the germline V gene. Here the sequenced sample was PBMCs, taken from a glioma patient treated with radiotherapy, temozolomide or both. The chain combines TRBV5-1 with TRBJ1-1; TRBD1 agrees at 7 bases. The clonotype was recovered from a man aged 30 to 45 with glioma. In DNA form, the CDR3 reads TGCGCCAGCAGCCTGGACAGGTATACTGAAGCTTTCTTT. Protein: CASSLDRYTEAFF.